These 8 T cell receptor beta chains were all obtained from the same sample, sequenced in a study of cytomegalovirus exposure and HLA in healthy donors. Profiling relied on immunoSEQ multiplex PCR, and the TCRdb table lists in-frame clones only, not all of them. The table lists tens of thousands of clones, 89% of them singletons. Sequencing was performed on PBMCs. The receptors were sampled from a woman under 30 in good health and CMV-seronegative.

The chain has TRBV18 and TRBJ2-5, with TRBD1 matching 8 bases. The CDR3 consists of 15 residues. With V trimmed by 3 bases and J by 5 bases, 8 bases remained unmatched. Germline values: CDR1 KGHSH, CDR2 LQKENI. Written as DNA, the CDR3 is TGTGCCAGCTCACCCAGTTTAACAGGGGGTGAGACCCAGTACTTC. Translated: CASSPSLTGGETQYF.

The chain carries TRBV27 and TRBJ2-1; the D gene is possibly TRBD2 (6 bases). The ends were cut back, 6 bases at V and 6 bases at J, with 12 bases in the middle. CDR1 and CDR2 (germline): MNHEY, SMNVEV (reference sequence). This CDR3 spans 13 amino acids. The CDR3 loop is CASRYGGFNEQFF. CDR3 nucleotide sequence: TGTGCCAGCAGATACGGGGGTTTCAATGAGCAGTTCTTC.

V gene TRBV7-2 combines with J gene TRBJ2-7; 7 bases agree with TRBD1. Germline lookup yields CDR1 SGHTA and CDR2 FQGNSA. J was trimmed by 4 bases and V by 3 bases; bases with no gene match: 6. This CDR3 is built from 14 residues. CDR3 residues: CASSFVEGAYEQYF. The CDR3 coding sequence is TGTGCCAGCAGCTTCGTAGAGGGGGCGTACGAGCAGTACTTC.

The J gene is TRBJ2-7, the V gene TRBV7-9, with 8 bases fitting TRBD2. Germline-derived CDR1 and CDR2 are SEHNR and FQNEAQ (reference sequence). V lost 5 bases and J lost 2; bases outside the gene matches: 5. The CDR3 consists of 14 residues. CDR3 nucleotides: TGTGCCAGCAGCAATAGCGGGAACGCCTACGAGCAGTACTTC. Translating it yields CASSNSGNAYEQYF.

This chain joins TRBV30 and TRBJ1-1; TRBD1 aligns across 8 bases. The ends lost 3 bases at V and 11 bases at J; junction bases unmatched: 8. The CDR3 is 12 amino acids. Germline CDR1 GTSNPN, CDR2 SVGIG (reference sequence). CDR3 DNA sequence: TGTGCCTGGAGCTCCTACAGGGGGTCGGCTTTCTTT. Translating it yields CAWSSYRGSAFF.

This sequence joins TRBV30 and TRBJ2-3; 12 nucleotides agree with TRBD1. V lost 4 bases, J lost 5 bases, and 10 bases stayed unmatched. CDR3 size: 16 residues. CDR1 GTSNPN and CDR2 SVGIG come from the germline V gene (reference sequence). In nucleotides, the CDR3 is TGTGCCTGGACCCCATTGGGACAGGGGGCTGGAGATACGCAGTATTTT. Its translation is CAWTPLGQGAGDTQYF.

This chain uses TRBV4-1 with TRBJ2-7; 7 nucleotides align to TRBD1. The CDR3 runs to 14 residues. The ends lost 1 base at V and 3 bases at J; junction bases unmatched: 3. Germline CDR1 reads MGHRA; CDR2 reads YSYEKL. This chain's CDR3 is CASSQGSGGYEQYF. The CDR3 region has the DNA TGCGCCAGCAGCCAAGGCTCAGGGGGCTACGAGCAGTACTTC.

CDR3 coding DNA: TGCGCCAGCAGCTTACAAGACAGGAACAATGAGCAGTTCTTC. This encodes CASSLQDRNNEQFF. The V gene is TRBV5-1, the J gene TRBJ2-1; possible D gene TRBD1, 6 bases. CDR1 and CDR2 (germline): SGHRS, YFSETQ. This CDR3 comprises 14 residues. With 2 bases removed from V and 5 bases from J, the gap between germline ends came to 11 bases.